These 16 T cell receptor beta chains were sequenced from one sample in a study of shared clonotypes between healthy human individuals. Here immunoSEQ multiplex PCR was the method, and the copy in TCRdb shows in-frame clones only, minus some. The sample has fewer than 650,000 clones; 70% to 80% are singletons. Sequencing used PBMCs. These receptors all come from a woman aged 40-49 years in good health. Some clones in this sample may be carry-over from other donors' samples.

This clone came up once. This clone may be a read error of a much larger clone one base away. The V call is TRBV30, the J call TRBJ1-1, with a weak D call TRBD1 (5 bases). In germline, CDR1 is GTSNPN, CDR2 SVGIG (reference sequence). This CDR3 has 13 amino acids. V was cut by 4 bases and J by 4 bases, with 13 bases left in between. The CDR3 nucleotides are TGTGCCTGGATTTCGGGGGATGTCACTGAAGCTTTCTTT. This gives the protein CAWISGDVTEAFF.

This chain joins TRBV9 and TRBJ1-2; D is possibly TRBD1 (5 bases). The germline CDR1 and CDR2 sequences are SGDLS and YYNGEE. The length of the CDR3 is 13 residues. Deletions cut 4 bases from V and 8 bases from J, with 15 bases between. The CDR3 reads CASSPGQGWGYTF. The CDR3 DNA is TGTGCCAGCAGCCCCGGACAAGGCTGGGGCTACACCTTC.

A remark on this clone: Other DNA sequences in this specimen translate into the identical CDR3. DNA of the CDR3: TGCAGCGTGGGCGGCCAGGCAGCAGGAGAGACCCAGTACTTC. It encodes CSVGGQAAGETQYF. The chain couples TRBV29-1 to TRBJ2-5; D not certain. Trimming took off 6 bases at V and 4 bases at J, with 18 bases between the two ends. Germline lookup yields CDR1 SQVTM and CDR2 ANQGSEA. The CDR3 contains 14 residues.

This clone was counted many times. The identical CDR3 is also encoded by other nucleotide sequences in the sample. The chain links TRBV7-9 to TRBJ2-5, with TRBD1 matching over 9 bases. The CDR3 covers 14 residues. Germline trimming cut 4 bases from V and 5 bases from J; bases unmatched to any gene: 5. Germline CDR1 and CDR2: SEHNR and FQNEAQ (reference sequence). The CDR3 DNA sequence: TGTGCCAGCAGCTCCATCACAGGGGGCGAGACCCAGTACTTC. Residues: CASSSITGGETQYF.

The chain has TRBV30 and TRBJ2-7, with D perhaps assigned TRBD1 or TRBD2 (6 bases each). V lost 3 bases and J 2 bases, leaving 20 bases between the germline ends. The CDR3 contains 16 residues. Germline loops: CDR1 GTSNPN, CDR2 SVGIG (reference sequence). CDR3 sequence: CAWSRRGGTSPYEQYF. The DNA of the CDR3 is TGTGCCTGGAGCCGAAGAGGGGGGACAAGTCCCTACGAGCAGTACTTC.

A remark on this clone: Sequence at one end of the junction differs from germline and may be a read error. The chain recombines TRBV2 with TRBJ1-5, with TRBD1 as a possible D gene (6 bases). This CDR3 is built from 16 residues. Germline-derived CDR1 and CDR2 are SNHLY and FYNNEI. CDR3 coding DNA: TGTGTCAGCACCGAAGAGGGAGGGGGGCTGGATCAGCCCCAGCATTTT. It codes for CVSTEEGGGLDQPQHF.

This clone was picked up a small number of times. V usage is TRBV2 and J usage is TRBJ2-1, with no clear D. V was pared by 4 bases and J by 0 bases, with 10 bases between. Germline assignment: CDR1 SNHLY and CDR2 FYNNEI. This CDR3 has 15 residues. CDR3 in DNA: TGTGCCAGCAGTGGAGCGCCTAGCTCCTACAATGAGCAGTTCTTC. It specifies CASSGAPSSYNEQFF.

The V call is TRBV5-4, the J call TRBJ2-5; no reliable D call. Germline V gene sequence: CDR1 SGHNT, CDR2 YYREEE (reference sequence). Trimming shortened V by 0 bases and J by 2 bases, and 5 bases separated the two germline ends. This CDR3 contains 13 residues. The DNA of the CDR3 is TGTGCCAGCAGCTTGGGGTTGCAAGAGACCCAGTACTTC. Its translation: CASSLGLQETQYF.

Concerning this clone itself: It is likely a read error: a sequence one base away is far more abundant. The chain links TRBV7-9 to TRBJ2-1; TRBD2 agrees at 8 bases. The CDR3 runs 15 residues. The germline V gene encodes CDR1 SEHNR and CDR2 FQNEAQ (reference sequence). CDR3 loop: CASSYRREVPNERFF. The CDR3 region has the DNA TGTGCCAGCAGTTACAGGCGGGAGGTTCCCAATGAGCGGTTCTTC.

The CDR3: CASSPGTASDEQYF. CDR3 sequence (DNA): TGTGCCAGCAGCCCCGGGACTGCAAGCGACGAGCAGTACTTC. The chain employs TRBV7-2 and TRBJ2-7, with D perhaps matching TRBD2 (6 bases). CDR3 length: 14 amino acids. Trimming left V 5 bases short and J 5 bases short, with 16 bases between. In germline, CDR1 is SGHTA, CDR2 FQGNSA. The full variable domain, rest sourced from reference TRBV7-2 and TRBJ2-7, is GAGVSQSPSNKVTEKGKDVELRCDPISGHTALYWYRQSLGQGLEFLIYFQGNSAPDKSGLPSDRFSAERTGGSVSTLTIQRTQQEDSAVYLCASSPGTASDEQYFGPGTRLTVT.

This clone occurred once. J is TRBJ2-5 and V is TRBV28; D is unresolved. Trimming took off 5 bases at V and 0 bases at J, with 10 bases between the two ends. In germline, CDR1 is MDHEN, CDR2 SYDVKM. The CDR3 consists of 14 residues. The CDR3 nucleotides are TGTGCCAGCAGTAAATCCCGTAACCAAGAGACCCAGTACTTC. Translating gives CASSKSRNQETQYF.

This clone occurred once. The CDR3 sequence: CASSIGSSGLYYEQYF. The CDR3 DNA follows: TGTGCCAGTAGTATCGGTTCTAGCGGGTTGTACTACGAGCAGTACTTC. J is TRBJ2-7 and V is TRBV19; 8 nucleotides line up with TRBD2. The CDR3 is made up of 16 amino acids. V shed 3 bases and J 3 bases; nucleotides not matched to a gene: 10. Germline CDR1 and CDR2: LNHDA and SQIVND (reference sequence).

The chain uses TRBV6-4 and TRBJ2-1, with TRBD1 matching over 7 bases. The CDR3 is 14 residues long. Germline CDR1 reads MRHNA; CDR2 reads SNTAGT. V lost 5 bases and J lost 6; bases outside the gene matches: 7. DNA for the CDR3: TGTGCCAGCAGTTCACAGGGGCAGTCCAATGAGCAGTTCTTC. Its protein is CASSSQGQSNEQFF.

This clone was seen once. This sequence joins TRBV5-1 and TRBJ2-5; D is possibly TRBD1 (6 bases). In germline, CDR1 is SGHRS, CDR2 YFSETQ. With 7 bases removed from V and 2 bases from J, the gap between germline ends came to 18 bases. This CDR3 is built from 15 residues. In nucleotides, the CDR3 is TGCGCCAGCGGACCTTTAGGGGGAAGGCAAGAGACCCAGTACTTC. Translating it yields CASGPLGGRQETQYF.

V gene TRBV7-2 combines with J gene TRBJ1-2; D is uncertain. Germline V lookup: CDR1 SGHTA, CDR2 FQGNSA. Trimming left V 5 bases short and J 2 bases short, with 3 bases between. This CDR3 region has 11 residues. CDR3 amino acids: CASSQNYGYTF. The DNA for the CDR3 is TGTGCCAGCAGCCAGAACTATGGCTACACCTTC.

Points on this clone: A clone one base away is much larger, so this may be a read error. The gene calls are TRBV29-1 and TRBJ1-1; D unclear. The germline CDR1 and CDR2 sequences are SQVTM and ANQGSEA. V shed 4 bases and J shed 2 bases, with 11 bases lying between them. The CDR3 has 13 amino acids. Written as DNA, the CDR3 is TGCAGCGTTGCTACAGAGCGTAACACTGAAGCTTTCTTT. Translating it yields CSVATERNTEAFF.